This T cell receptor (beta chain) was observed in a study of T cell responses to AZD1222 COVID-19 vaccine. Study in general: Pooled in the analysis were second doses at about 4 or about 12 weeks.

Here immunoSEQ multiplex PCR was the method, and the copy in TCRdb shows in-frame clones only, minus some. The sample includes 150,000 to 200,000 clones, roughly 94% seen only once; the top ten take 0.64%. V lost 3 bases and J 3 bases, leaving 14 bases between the germline ends. Germline CDR1 is MDHEN and CDR2 is SYDVKM. The CDR3 has 16 residues. Specimen: peripheral blood, collected on day 0 of AZD1222 vaccination. This clonotype originated in an adult in good health. This sequence joins TRBV28 and TRBJ2-2; D possibly corresponds to TRBD2 (6 bases). CDR3 DNA: TGTGCCAGCAGTTTGGGGGGAGAAACAGACACCGGGGAGCTGTTTTTT. Residues: CASSLGGETDTGELFF.